These 15 T cell receptor beta chains originate from one sample sequenced in a study of Ad26.COV2.S vaccination and SARS-CoV-2 variants. Treatment given: roughly 20 received Ad26.COV2.S at low or high dose, single or two shots; 5 received placebo; per-sample allocation not given. Sampling occurred on day 63 after the first vaccine or placebo injection. The repertoire was sequenced with immunoSEQ multiplex PCR; TCRdb's copy has only in-frame clones and lacks some. The sample includes fewer than 400,000 clones, around four fifths seen only once; the top ten take 2% to 2.5%. The sample here was peripheral blood, taken in a trial of Ad26.COV2.S vaccine versus placebo. The receptors shown here come from a person between 18 and 65 years old who received the Ad26.COV2.S COVID-19 vaccine or a placebo.

The chain is built from TRBV24-1 and TRBJ2-3; 8 nucleotides align to TRBD2. This CDR3 is 16 amino acids long. The germline CDR1 and CDR2 sequences are KGHDR and SFDVKD. Germline trimming cut 1 base from V and 1 base from J; bases unmatched to any gene: 3. The CDR3 sequence is CATSDFRAGGTDTQYF. The CDR3 region has the DNA TGTGCCACCAGTGATTTCCGAGCGGGGGGCACAGATACGCAGTATTTT.

The chain carries TRBV5-1 and TRBJ1-1, with unresolved D. The CDR3 has 12 amino acids. Between the trimmed V and J ends, which lost 2 bases and 1 base, there was a span of 3 bases. The germline CDR1 and CDR2 sequences are SGHRS and YFSETQ. The CDR3 spells CASSFQNTEAFF. Written as DNA, the CDR3 is TGCGCCAGCAGCTTCCAGAACACTGAAGCTTTCTTT.

The chain recombines TRBV19 with TRBJ1-3; possible D gene TRBD1, 5 bases. The length of the CDR3 is 15 residues. Germline V lookup: CDR1 LNHDA, CDR2 SQIVND (reference sequence). V gave up 4 bases and J gave up 0 bases, with 10 bases separating them. CDR3 loop: CASSRGVYSGNTIYF. The DNA of the CDR3 is TGTGCCAGTAGTAGGGGCGTGTACTCTGGAAACACCATATATTTT.

The chain has TRBV7-3 and TRBJ2-1; D might be TRBD2 (5 bases). The germline gives CDR1 SGHTA, CDR2 FQGTGA. V was shortened by 8 bases and J by 1 base, with 9 bases between the two germline ends. This CDR3 is built from 13 residues. The CDR3 sequence: CASGSGSYNEQFF. The CDR3 nucleotides read TGTGCCAGCGGGAGTGGGTCCTACAATGAGCAGTTCTTC.

This chain uses TRBV19 with TRBJ2-7; D possibly corresponds to TRBD1 (6 bases). Trimming took off 5 bases at V and 2 bases at J, with 13 bases between the two ends. Germline V gene lookup returns CDR1 LNHDA and CDR2 SQIVND (reference sequence). This CDR3 has 14 amino acids. The CDR3 here is CASSLTRGPYEQYF. The CDR3 DNA reads as TGTGCCAGTAGTTTAACCAGGGGACCCTACGAGCAGTACTTC.

The V gene is TRBV7-8, the J gene TRBJ1-1; D ambiguous. Trimming cost V 2 bases and J 0 bases, with 7 bases left between them. In germline, CDR1 is SGHVS, CDR2 FQNEAQ. CDR3 length: 14 amino acids. CDR3 nucleotides: TGTGCCAGCAGCTTAATTGCGCTGAACACTGAAGCTTTCTTT. The encoded protein is CASSLIALNTEAFF.

The V and J genes are TRBV11-2 and TRBJ1-4, with no clear D. V was trimmed by 0 bases and J by 0 bases, leaving 8 bases between them. Germline V gene data show CDR1 as SGHAT and CDR2 as FQNNGV. The CDR3 spans 16 residues. CDR3 region: CASSLEVPTTNEKLFF. The CDR3, as DNA: TGTGCCAGCAGCTTAGAGGTCCCTACAACTAATGAAAAACTGTTTTTT. The full variable domain, completed using reference TRBV11-2 and TRBJ1-4, is EAGVAQSPRYKIIEKRQSVAFWCNPISGHATLYWYQQILGQGPKLLIQFQNNGVVDDSQLPKDRFSAERLKGVDSTLKIQPAKLEDSAVYLCASSLEVPTTNEKLFFGSGTQLSVL.

This chain uses TRBV27 with TRBJ1-6; 8 positions match TRBD1. The CDR3 has 15 residues. Germline loops: CDR1 MNHEY, CDR2 SMNVEV (reference sequence). With V trimmed by 5 bases and J by 6 bases, 6 bases remained unmatched. CDR3 loop: CASSPGQGVNSPLHF. CDR3 in DNA: TGTGCCAGCAGTCCCGGACAGGGTGTTAATTCACCCCTCCACTTT.

V gene TRBV19 combines with J gene TRBJ2-3, with 8 bases fitting TRBD1. The junction had 24 bases not matched to a gene; V was cut back by 5 bases and J by 8 bases. The CDR3 is made up of 19 amino acids. Looked up from germline, CDR1 is LNHDA and CDR2 is SQIVND (reference sequence). The DNA for the CDR3 is TGTGCCAGTAGTTCGCTTGGGGGAGGACAGGGAGGTCCCCCAGGTACGCAGTATTTT. Its protein is CASSSLGGGQGGPPGTQYF.

The rearrangement uses TRBV3-1 (or the pseudogene TRBV3-2) and TRBJ2-6; D not resolved. The V and J ends lost 1 base and 3 bases respectively, with 10 bases between them. CDR1 and CDR2 (germline): LGHDT, YNNKEL (reference sequence). The length of the CDR3 is 16 residues. This CDR3 reads CASSQGAGDGANVLTF. As DNA, the CDR3 is TGTGCCAGCAGCCAAGGGGCAGGCGATGGGGCCAACGTCCTGACTTTC.

CDR3 amino acids: CASSHDFVGGGYTF. CDR3 nucleotide sequence: TGTGCCAGCAGCCACGACTTTGTTGGCGGTGGCTACACCTTC. The chain joins TRBV3-1 (or the pseudogene TRBV3-2) to TRBJ1-2; no firm D call. Germline V gene lookup returns CDR1 LGHDT and CDR2 YNNKEL (reference sequence). Trimming pared 3 bases from V and 7 bases from J, leaving 15 bases between. This CDR3 is 14 amino acids long.

V is TRBV7-9 and J is TRBJ1-4; 10 bases agree with TRBD1. This CDR3 is built from 16 residues. V lost 3 bases to trimming and J lost 2 bases; unmatched junction nucleotides: 3. CDR1 and CDR2 (germline): SEHNR, FQNEAQ (reference sequence). CDR3 sequence: CASSLDRGATNEKLFF. For the CDR3, the DNA is TGTGCCAGCAGCTTGGACAGGGGGGCTACTAATGAAAAACTGTTTTTT.

The rearrangement links TRBV9 to TRBJ1-6, with D possibly TRBD1 on 6 matching bases. The CDR3 sequence is 16 residues long. Germline loops: CDR1 SGDLS, CDR2 YYNGEE. Trimming left V 4 bases short and J 0 bases short, with 11 bases between. The CDR3 coding sequence is TGTGCCAGCAGCCCCACAGGGAGCTCCTATAATTCACCCCTCCACTTT. Amino acid sequence: CASSPTGSSYNSPLHF.

Notes on this clone: No DNA is shown, since the ends of the CDR3 on it are uncertain; the CDR3 is the one TCRdb lists. This chain joins TRBV3-1 (or the pseudogene TRBV3-2) and TRBJ2-3; whether TRBD1, the table's D call, matches the DNA was not checked. The CDR3 region is 15 residues in length, termini included. Germline CDR1 is LGHDT and CDR2 is YNNKEL (reference sequence). CDR3 loop: CASSQVSGQGDTQYF.

The chain's CDR3 is CASSSLAGTDTQYF. CDR3 coding DNA: TGCGCCAGCAGCTCCTTAGCGGGGACAGATACGCAGTATTTT. This chain joins TRBV5-1 and TRBJ2-3; 8 positions agree with TRBD2. The V segment lost 3 bases and the J segment 3 bases; nucleotides outside the gene matches: 3. CDR1 and CDR2 from the germline V gene are SGHRS and YFSETQ. This CDR3 region has 14 residues. The full variable domain, with the rest looked up from reference TRBV5-1 and TRBJ2-3, is KAGVTQTPRYLIKTRGQQVTLSCSPISGHRSVSWYQQTPGQGLQFLFEYFSETQRNKGNFPGRFSGRQFSNSRSEMNVSTLELGDSALYLCASSSLAGTDTQYFGPGTRLTVL.